A single sample is the source of the 20 T cell receptor beta chains below, sequenced in a study of blood T cell repertoires in COVID-19. The repertoire was sequenced with immunoSEQ multiplex PCR; TCRdb's copy has only in-frame clones and lacks some. The sample gives over 300,000 clones, around 83% of which show up once; roughly 1.3% is in the top ten. Specimen: peripheral blood. These receptors came from a woman aged 45-65 years with acute or convalescent COVID-19.

The CDR3 sequence is CASSSSGSNEQFF. Written as DNA, the CDR3 is TGTGCCAGCAGCTCAAGCGGGAGTAACGAGCAGTTCTTC. The gene calls are TRBV5-4 and TRBJ2-1; TRBD2 aligns across 8 bases. Per germline, CDR1 SGHNT and CDR2 YYREEE (reference sequence). Trimming took 3 bases from V and 10 from J; bases not matched to a gene: 6. This CDR3 has 13 amino acids.

V and J are TRBV12-3 or TRBV12-4 and TRBJ2-3; D is unclear. Trimming took 6 bases from V and 6 from J, leaving 13 bases between them. The CDR3 totals 13 residues. DNA for the CDR3: TGTGCCAGCAGGAAACCTAAAGTCGATACGCAGTATTTT. Residues: CASRKPKVDTQYF.

V gene TRBV18 combines with J gene TRBJ2-3, with D unresolved. V was pared by 0 bases and J by 2 bases, with 6 bases between. This CDR3 region has 14 residues. Per germline, CDR1 KGHSH and CDR2 LQKENI. DNA for the CDR3: TGTGCCAGCTCACCACCTAGTCACACAGATACGCAGTATTTT. This sequence encodes CASSPPSHTDTQYF.

The chain employs TRBV6-5 and TRBJ1-1; unclear D gene. V shed 7 bases and J shed 3 bases, with 12 bases lying between them. This CDR3 comprises 13 residues. Germline lookup yields CDR1 MNHEY and CDR2 SVGAGI. CDR3 sequence: CASKRYGDTEAFF. The CDR3 DNA follows: TGTGCCAGCAAGAGATACGGGGACACTGAAGCTTTCTTT.

The V call is TRBV10-1, the J call TRBJ2-1; TRBD2 aligns across 14 bases. Germline V gene lookup returns CDR1 WNHNN and CDR2 SYGVQD (reference sequence). The trim removed 4 bases at V and 5 bases at J, leaving 7 bases unmatched. The CDR3 extends over 17 amino acids. Written as DNA, the CDR3 is TGCGCCAGCAGTGCGATGACTAGCGGGGGGGCGGACAATGAGCAGTTCTTC. This sequence encodes CASSAMTSGGADNEQFF.

V and J are TRBV7-9 and TRBJ2-3, with TRBD2 matching 7 bases. There are 17 residues in the CDR3. J was trimmed by 0 bases and V by 2 bases; bases with no gene match: 8. Per the germline V gene, CDR1 is SEHNR and CDR2 is FQNEAQ (reference sequence). CDR3 DNA: TGTGCCAGCAGCTTACCACCGGGAGGACCGAGCACAGATACGCAGTATTTT. It codes for CASSLPPGGPSTDTQYF.

J is TRBJ2-1 and V is TRBV2, with D possibly being TRBD1 (6 bases). V lost 5 bases and J lost 8, with 10 bases in between. There are 12 residues in the CDR3. Germline V gives CDR1 SNHLY, CDR2 FYNNEI. The CDR3 reads CASSQTGDEQFF. CDR3 sequence (DNA): TGTGCCAGCAGTCAGACAGGTGATGAGCAGTTCTTC.

The gene calls are TRBV25-1 and TRBJ1-4, with 8 bases fitting TRBD1. The ends lost 4 bases at V and 5 bases at J; junction bases unmatched: 6. This CDR3 is built from 15 residues. The V gene's germline CDR1 is MGHDK and CDR2 SYGVNS. CDR3 protein: CASSVPGTGNEKLFF. CDR3 DNA sequence: TGTGCCAGCAGTGTCCCCGGGACAGGAAATGAAAAACTGTTTTTT.

This chain connects TRBV19 to TRBJ1-2; no firm D call. Germline V CDR1 and CDR2: LNHDA, SQIVND (reference sequence). Trimming removed 1 base from V and 8 bases from J, with 11 bases in between. This CDR3 contains 13 residues. CDR3 sequence reads: CASSIGGKKGYTF. The CDR3 DNA sequence: TGTGCCAGTAGTATAGGAGGGAAGAAGGGCTACACCTTC. Full variable domain (missing parts from reference TRBV19 and TRBJ1-2): DGGITQSPKYLFRKEGQNVTLSCEQNLNHDAMYWYRQDPGQGLRLIYYSQIVNDFQKGDIAEGYSVSREKKESFPLTVTSAQKNPTAFYLCASSIGGKKGYTFGSGTRLTVV.

The rearrangement links TRBV7-9 to TRBJ2-7, with D perhaps TRBD2 (5 bases). The V end lost 5 bases, the J end lost 6 bases, and 11 bases lay between the germline ends. The germline V gene has CDR1 SEHNR and CDR2 FQNEAQ (reference sequence). CDR3 length: 12 amino acids. The CDR3 loop is CASSREYGEQYF. The CDR3 DNA reads as TGTGCCAGCAGCCGGGAATATGGCGAGCAGTACTTC.

The chain is built from TRBV20-1 and TRBJ2-4; D gene uncertain. The CDR3 consists of 12 residues. V gave up 3 bases and J gave up 1 base, with 4 bases separating them. Germline assignment: CDR1 DFQATT and CDR2 SNEGSKA (reference sequence). CDR3 DNA sequence: TGCAGTGCTAGTCTGGCCAAAAACATTCAGTACTTC. This gives the protein CSASLAKNIQYF.

The chain couples TRBV7-3 to TRBJ2-5, with D possibly matching TRBD2 (6 bases). From germline, CDR1 is SGHTA and CDR2 FQGTGA. Trimming left V 2 bases short and J 5 bases short, with 12 bases between. The CDR3 contains 14 residues. CDR3 loop: CASSLEAGRETQYF. The CDR3, as DNA: TGTGCCAGCAGCTTAGAGGCGGGGCGGGAGACCCAGTACTTC.

This clone was found a few times. This chain uses TRBV7-9 with TRBJ2-1; possibly TRBD1 for D (6 bases). Germline CDR1 and CDR2: SEHNR and FQNEAQ (reference sequence). Trimming left V 6 bases short and J 9 bases short, with 15 bases between. This CDR3 contains 13 residues. The CDR3 DNA follows: TGTGCCAGCAGACCAGACAGGTATGGTGAGCAGTTCTTC. It translates to CASRPDRYGEQFF.

V is TRBV18 and J is TRBJ2-2; D uncertain. V was cut by 4 bases and J by 2 bases, with 11 bases left in between. Germline values: CDR1 KGHSH, CDR2 LQKENI. The CDR3 covers 15 residues. The CDR3 region is CASSLIAGNTGELFF. CDR3 coding DNA: TGTGCCAGCTCACTTATCGCAGGAAACACCGGGGAGCTGTTTTTT.

The gene calls are TRBV6-4 and TRBJ2-7; 13 nucleotides align to TRBD2. Germline values: CDR1 MRHNA, CDR2 SNTAGT. Unmatched junction bases numbered 16, after V lost 10 bases and J lost 1 base. The length of the CDR3 is 18 residues. The CDR3 sequence: CATLSTSGGRKPSYEQYV. The CDR3 nucleotides are TGTGCCACCTTGTCGACTAGCGGGGGGCGTAAACCTTCCTACGAGCAGTACGTC.

The chain has TRBV7-7 and TRBJ2-5; D perhaps matches TRBD2 (6 bases). CDR1 SSHAT and CDR2 FNYEAQ come from the germline V gene (reference sequence). This CDR3 has 13 amino acids. V was shortened by 1 base and J by 4 bases, with 7 bases between the two germline ends. The CDR3 region has the DNA TGTGCCAGCAGCTTAGGGGGAGGAGAGACCCAGTACTTC. It yields the protein CASSLGGGETQYF.

The rearrangement links TRBV10-1 to TRBJ1-1; D gene unclear. Trimming removed 4 bases from V and 6 bases from J, with 9 bases in between. The CDR3 is 12 residues long. Per germline, CDR1 WNHNN and CDR2 SYGVQD (reference sequence). CDR3 nucleotide sequence: TGCGCCAGCAGTGGTGTGGGCGCTGAAGCTTTCTTT. This gives the protein CASSGVGAEAFF.

The chain combines TRBV4-2 with TRBJ2-3, with 9 positions matching TRBD2. The CDR3 runs 16 residues. Germline V CDR1 and CDR2: LGHNA, YNFKEQ. V shed 0 bases and J 2 bases; nucleotides not matched to a gene: 3. CDR3 residues: CASSQDPSGVTDTQYF. Written as DNA, the CDR3 is TGTGCCAGCAGCCAAGATCCTAGCGGGGTCACAGATACGCAGTATTTT.

This chain uses TRBV11-1 with TRBJ2-3; 13 nucleotides match TRBD2. The CDR3 sequence is 15 residues long. Germline V gene lookup returns CDR1 SGHAT and CDR2 FQDESV (reference sequence). Unmatched junction bases numbered 7, after V lost 10 bases and J lost 3 bases. CDR3 sequence (DNA): TGTGCCACCGGCCGGGGACTAGCGGGAACAGATACGCAGTATTTT. This codes for CATGRGLAGTDTQYF.

The rearrangement joins TRBV6-5 to TRBJ1-2; 10 nucleotides match TRBD1. The germline CDR1 and CDR2 sequences are MNHEY and SVGAGI. The CDR3 is 14 amino acids. After removal of 5 bases from V and 3 bases from J, the junction contained 3 bases not matched to a gene. The CDR3 sequence is CASSPGTGDYGYTF. Written as DNA, the CDR3 is TGTGCCAGCAGTCCCGGGACAGGGGACTATGGCTACACCTTC.